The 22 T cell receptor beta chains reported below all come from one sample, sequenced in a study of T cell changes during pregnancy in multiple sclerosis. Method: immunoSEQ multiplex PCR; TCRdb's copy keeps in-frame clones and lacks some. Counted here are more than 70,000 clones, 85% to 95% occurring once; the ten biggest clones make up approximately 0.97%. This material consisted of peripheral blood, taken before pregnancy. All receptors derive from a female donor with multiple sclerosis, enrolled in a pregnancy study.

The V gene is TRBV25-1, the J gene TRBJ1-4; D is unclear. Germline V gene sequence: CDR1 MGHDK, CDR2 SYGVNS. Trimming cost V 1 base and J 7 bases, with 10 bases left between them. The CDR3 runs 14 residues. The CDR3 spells CASSEWKGGEKLFF. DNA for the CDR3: TGTGCCAGCAGTGAATGGAAGGGAGGTGAAAAACTGTTTTTT. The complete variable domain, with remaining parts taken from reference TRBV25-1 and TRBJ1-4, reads EADIYQTPRYLVIGTGKKITLECSQTMGHDKMYWYQQDPGMELHLIHYSYGVNSTEKGDLSSESTVSRIRTEHFPLTLESARPSHTSQYLCASSEWKGGEKLFFGSGTQLSVL.

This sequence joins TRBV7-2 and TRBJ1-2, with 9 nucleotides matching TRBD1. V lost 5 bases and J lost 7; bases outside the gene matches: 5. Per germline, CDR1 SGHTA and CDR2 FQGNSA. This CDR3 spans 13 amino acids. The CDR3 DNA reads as TGTGCCAGCAGCAAGGGACAGGGATTTGGCTACACCTTC. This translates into CASSKGQGFGYTF. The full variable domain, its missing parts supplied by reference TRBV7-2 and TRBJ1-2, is GAGVSQSPSNKVTEKGKDVELRCDPISGHTALYWYRQSLGQGLEFLIYFQGNSAPDKSGLPSDRFSAERTGGSVSTLTIQRTQQEDSAVYLCASSKGQGFGYTFGSGTRLTVV.

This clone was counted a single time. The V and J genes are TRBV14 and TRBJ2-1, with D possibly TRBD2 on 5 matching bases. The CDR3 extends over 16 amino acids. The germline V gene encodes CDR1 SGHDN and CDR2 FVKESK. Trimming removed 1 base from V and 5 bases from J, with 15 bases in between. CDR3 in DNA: TGTGCCAGCAGCCAAGGCAAGCGAGGAGGTAACAATGAGCAGTTCTTC. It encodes CASSQGKRGGNNEQFF.

CDR3 sequence: CASSVELAGYNEQFF. In DNA form, the CDR3 reads TGTGCCAGCAGCGTAGAACTAGCGGGTTACAATGAGCAGTTCTTC. The chain uses TRBV9 and TRBJ2-1; 9 bases are a match to TRBD2. The trim removed 0 bases at V and 4 bases at J, leaving 2 bases unmatched. This CDR3 spans 15 amino acids. CDR1 SGDLS and CDR2 YYNGEE come from the germline V gene.

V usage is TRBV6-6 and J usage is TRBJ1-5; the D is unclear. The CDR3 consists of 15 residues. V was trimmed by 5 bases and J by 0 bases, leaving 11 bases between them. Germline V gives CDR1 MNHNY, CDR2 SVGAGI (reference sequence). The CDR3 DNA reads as TGTGCCAGCAGTACGGGAGGCGGTAGCAATCAGCCCCAGCATTTT. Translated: CASSTGGGSNQPQHF.

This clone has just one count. The CDR3 loop is CAWSVGGVQPQHF. The CDR3 region has the DNA TGTGCCTGGAGTGTGGGGGGGGTTCAGCCCCAGCATTTT. V is TRBV30 and J is TRBJ1-5; D perhaps matches TRBD1 (5 bases). The CDR3 runs 13 residues. The germline V gene encodes CDR1 GTSNPN and CDR2 SVGIG (reference sequence). V dropped 0 bases and J dropped 6 bases, with 9 bases sitting between them.

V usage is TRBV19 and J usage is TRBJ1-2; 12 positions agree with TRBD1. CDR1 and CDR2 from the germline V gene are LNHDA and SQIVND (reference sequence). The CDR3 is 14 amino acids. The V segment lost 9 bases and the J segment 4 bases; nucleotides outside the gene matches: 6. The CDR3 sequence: CASTGTGGSYGYTF. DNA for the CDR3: TGTGCCAGCACCGGGACAGGGGGCTCCTATGGCTACACCTTC.

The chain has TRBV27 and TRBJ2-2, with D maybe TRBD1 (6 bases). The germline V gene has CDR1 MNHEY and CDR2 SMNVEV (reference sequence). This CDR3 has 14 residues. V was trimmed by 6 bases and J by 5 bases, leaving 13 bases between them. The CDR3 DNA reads TGTGCCAGCAGGGCGAGGACAGAGACCGGGGAGCTGTTTTTT. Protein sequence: CASRARTETGELFF.

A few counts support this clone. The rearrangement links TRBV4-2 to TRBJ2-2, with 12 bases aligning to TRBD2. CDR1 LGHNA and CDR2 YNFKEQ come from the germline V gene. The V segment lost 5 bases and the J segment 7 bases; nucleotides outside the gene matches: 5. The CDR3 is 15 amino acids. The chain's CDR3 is CASSVTSGGNGELFF. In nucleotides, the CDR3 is TGTGCCAGCAGCGTAACTAGCGGGGGGAACGGGGAGCTGTTTTTT.

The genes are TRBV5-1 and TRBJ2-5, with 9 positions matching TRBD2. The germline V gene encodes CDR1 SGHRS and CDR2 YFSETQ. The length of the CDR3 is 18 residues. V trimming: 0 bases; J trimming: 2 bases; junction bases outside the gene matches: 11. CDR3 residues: CASSLGPSASGGQETQYF. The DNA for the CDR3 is TGCGCCAGCAGCTTGGGCCCATCGGCGAGCGGGGGGCAAGAGACCCAGTACTTC. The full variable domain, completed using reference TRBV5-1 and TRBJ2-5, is KAGVTQTPRYLIKTRGQQVTLSCSPISGHRSVSWYQQTPGQGLQFLFEYFSETQRNKGNFPGRFSGRQFSNSRSEMNVSTLELGDSALYLCASSLGPSASGGQETQYFGPGTRLLVL.

The CDR3 loop is CASSLEGQASETQYF. In DNA, the CDR3 is TGTGCCAGCAGCTTGGAGGGACAGGCATCGGAGACCCAGTACTTC. V gene TRBV27 combines with J gene TRBJ2-5, with TRBD1 matching over 8 bases. CDR3 length: 15 residues. V shed 6 bases and J 5 bases; nucleotides not matched to a gene: 11. In germline, CDR1 is MNHEY, CDR2 SMNVEV (reference sequence).

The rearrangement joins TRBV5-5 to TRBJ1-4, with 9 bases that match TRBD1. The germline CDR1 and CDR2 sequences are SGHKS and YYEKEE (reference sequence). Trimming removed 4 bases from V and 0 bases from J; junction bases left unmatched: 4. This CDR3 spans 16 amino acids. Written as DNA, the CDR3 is TGTGCCAGCAGCATGGGACAGGGCTCAACTAATGAAAAACTGTTTTTT. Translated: CASSMGQGSTNEKLFF. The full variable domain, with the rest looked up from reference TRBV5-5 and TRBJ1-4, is DAGVTQSPTHLIKTRGQQVTLRCSPISGHKSVSWYQQVLGQGPQFIFQYYEKEERGRGNFPDRFSARQFPNYSSELNVNALLLGDSALYLCASSMGQGSTNEKLFFGSGTQLSVL.

DNA for the CDR3: TGTGCCAGCAGACTAGCGGGGGGATCCTACAATGAGCAGTTCTTC. Its protein is CASRLAGGSYNEQFF. The chain links TRBV6-5 to TRBJ2-1; 12 nucleotides line up with TRBD2. Germline CDR1 reads MNHEY; CDR2 reads SVGAGI. V shed 6 bases and J 1 base; nucleotides not matched to a gene: 1. The CDR3 length is 15 residues.

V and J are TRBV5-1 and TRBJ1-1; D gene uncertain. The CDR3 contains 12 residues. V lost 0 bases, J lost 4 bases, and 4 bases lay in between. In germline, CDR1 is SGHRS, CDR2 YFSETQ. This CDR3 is CASSLDSTEAFF. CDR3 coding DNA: TGCGCCAGCAGCTTGGACAGCACTGAAGCTTTCTTT.

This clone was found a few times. The CDR3 sequence is CASSFSLSGQEHSPLHF. In nucleotides, the CDR3 is TGCGCCAGCAGCTTCAGCTTGTCTGGACAGGAGCATTCACCCCTCCACTTT. The chain employs TRBV5-1 and TRBJ1-6; TRBD1 agrees at 7 bases. This CDR3 is built from 17 residues. In germline, CDR1 is SGHRS, CDR2 YFSETQ. J gave up 8 bases and V 2 bases, and 13 bases lay outside the gene matches.

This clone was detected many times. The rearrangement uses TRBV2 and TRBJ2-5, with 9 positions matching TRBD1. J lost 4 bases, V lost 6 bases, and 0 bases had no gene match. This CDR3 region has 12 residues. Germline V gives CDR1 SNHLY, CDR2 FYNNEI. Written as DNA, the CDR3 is TGTGCCAGCAGGGGACAGGGAGAGACCCAGTACTTC. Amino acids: CASRGQGETQYF.

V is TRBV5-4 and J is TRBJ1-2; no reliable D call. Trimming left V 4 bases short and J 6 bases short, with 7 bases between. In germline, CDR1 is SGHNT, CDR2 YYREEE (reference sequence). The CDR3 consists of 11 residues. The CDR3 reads CASSTGDGYTF. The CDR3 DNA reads TGTGCCAGCAGCACCGGGGATGGCTACACCTTC.

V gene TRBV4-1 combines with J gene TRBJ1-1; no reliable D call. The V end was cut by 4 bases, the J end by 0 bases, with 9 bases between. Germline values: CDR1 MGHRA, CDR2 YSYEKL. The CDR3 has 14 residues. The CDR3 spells CASSPQRLNTEAFF. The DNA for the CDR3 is TGCGCCAGCAGCCCACAGAGATTGAACACTGAAGCTTTCTTT.

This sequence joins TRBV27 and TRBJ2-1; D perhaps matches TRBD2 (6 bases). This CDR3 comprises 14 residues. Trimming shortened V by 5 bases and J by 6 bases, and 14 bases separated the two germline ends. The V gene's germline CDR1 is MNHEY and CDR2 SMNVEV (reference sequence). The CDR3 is CASSLRTIGNEQFF. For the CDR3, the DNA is TGTGCCAGCAGTCTCCGGACTATCGGCAATGAGCAGTTCTTC.

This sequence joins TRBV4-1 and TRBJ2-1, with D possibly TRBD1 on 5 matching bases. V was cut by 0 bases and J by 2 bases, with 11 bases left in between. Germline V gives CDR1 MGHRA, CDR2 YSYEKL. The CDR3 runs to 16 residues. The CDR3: CASSQEAGKTYNEQFF. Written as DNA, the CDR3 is TGCGCCAGCAGCCAAGAGGCAGGGAAAACCTACAATGAGCAGTTCTTC.

The CDR3 spells CASGPRGNNEQFF. Written as DNA, the CDR3 is TGTGCTAGTGGTCCCCGCGGGAACAATGAGCAGTTCTTC. The chain couples TRBV12-5 to TRBJ2-1, with D possibly TRBD2 on 6 matching bases. The CDR3 consists of 13 residues. V was clipped by 5 bases and J by 5 bases, with 10 bases between them. Looked up from germline, CDR1 is LGHNT and CDR2 is FRNRAP.

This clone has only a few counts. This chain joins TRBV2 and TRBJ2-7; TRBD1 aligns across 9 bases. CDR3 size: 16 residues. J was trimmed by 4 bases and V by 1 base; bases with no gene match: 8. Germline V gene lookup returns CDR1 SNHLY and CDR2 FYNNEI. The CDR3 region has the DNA TGTGCCAGCAGTGAAGGTGGAGGGACAGGGATTTACGAGCAGTACTTC. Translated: CASSEGGGTGIYEQYF.